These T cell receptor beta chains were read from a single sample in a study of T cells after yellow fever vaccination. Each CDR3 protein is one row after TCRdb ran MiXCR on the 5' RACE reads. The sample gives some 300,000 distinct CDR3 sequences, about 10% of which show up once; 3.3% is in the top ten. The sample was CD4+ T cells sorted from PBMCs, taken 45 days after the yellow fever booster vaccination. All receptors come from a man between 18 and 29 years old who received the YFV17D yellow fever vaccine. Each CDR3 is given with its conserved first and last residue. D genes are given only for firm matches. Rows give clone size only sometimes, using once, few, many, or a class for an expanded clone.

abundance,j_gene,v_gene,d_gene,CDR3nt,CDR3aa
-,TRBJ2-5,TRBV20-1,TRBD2,TGCAGTGCTAGAGCGGGTAGCGGGGGGTTTAAAGAGACCCAGTACTTC,CSARAGSGGFKETQYF
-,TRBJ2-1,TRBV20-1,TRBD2,TGCAGTGTCACGGCGGGGGGCCGGTTCGGTGAGCAGTTCTTC,CSVTAGGRFGEQFF
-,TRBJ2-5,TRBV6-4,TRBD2,TGTGCCAGCAGTGACTCGAAAATCGGACTAGCGGGACAAGAGACCCAGTACTTC,CASSDSKIGLAGQETQYF
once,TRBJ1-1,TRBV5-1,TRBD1,TGCGCCAGTCAGGGACAGGCGGAGGCTGAAGCTTTCTTT,CASQGQAEAEAFF
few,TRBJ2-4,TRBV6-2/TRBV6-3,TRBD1,TGTGCCAGCAGTAACCCGGGACAGAAAAACATTCAGTACTTC,CASSNPGQKNIQYF
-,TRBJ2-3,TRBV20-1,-,TGCAGTGCTACGGGACCCACCCGTACAGATACGCAGTATTTT,CSATGPTRTDTQYF
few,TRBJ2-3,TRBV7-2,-,TGTGCCAGCAGCTTATGGACGGCAACTGGGACAGATACGCAGTATTTT,CASSLWTATGTDTQYF
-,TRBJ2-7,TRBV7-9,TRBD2,TGTGCCAGCAGCTCTAGCGGGGGGGCGAGGTACGAGCAGTACTTC,CASSSSGGARYEQYF
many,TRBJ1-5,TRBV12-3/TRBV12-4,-,TGTGCCAGCAGTTTAGTAGAAAATCAGCCCCAGCATTTT,CASSLVENQPQHF
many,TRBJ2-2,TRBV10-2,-,TGCGCCAGCACCCCTGACACTGGCACCGGGGAGCTGTTTTTT,CASTPDTGTGELFF
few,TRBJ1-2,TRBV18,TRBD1,TGTGCCAGCTCACCGGGACAGGGATACTATGGCTACACCTTC,CASSPGQGYYGYTF
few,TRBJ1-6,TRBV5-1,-,TGCGCCAGCAGCTTGGCCGGGCGGGGACATCACTTT,CASSLAGRGHHF
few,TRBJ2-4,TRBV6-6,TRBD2,TGTGCCAGCAGTTATGGCGGGGGGGAAATCTTGGCCAAAAACATTCAGTACTTC,CASSYGGGEILAKNIQYF
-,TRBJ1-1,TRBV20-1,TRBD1,TGCAGTGCTCTCTTAGGGGGCTTAAGTAGCACTGAAGCTTTCTTT,CSALLGGLSSTEAFF
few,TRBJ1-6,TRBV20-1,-,TGCAGTGCTAGAGACCCGGCCAGGGGTGATTCACCCCTCCACTTT,CSARDPARGDSPLHF
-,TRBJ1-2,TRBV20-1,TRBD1,TGCAGTGCTGACGAGGGGGCGGGCTATGGCTACACCTTC,CSADEGAGYGYTF
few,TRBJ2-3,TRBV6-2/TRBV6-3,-,TGTGCCAGCAGTTACCGGAGCGAGTCAAACGATCGAGATACGCAGTATTTT,CASSYRSESNDRDTQYF
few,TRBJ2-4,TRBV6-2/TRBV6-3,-,TGTGCCAGCAAATCCGGGGTAACCAAAAACATTCAGTACTTC,CASKSGVTKNIQYF
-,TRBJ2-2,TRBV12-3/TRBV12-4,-,TGTGCCAGCAGAAATACCGGGAACACCGGGGAGCTGTTTTTT,CASRNTGNTGELFF
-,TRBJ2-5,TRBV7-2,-,TGTGCCAGCAGCTTACGAACGCCCGGGGAGACCCAGTACTTC,CASSLRTPGETQYF
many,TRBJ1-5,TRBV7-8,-,TGTGCCAGCAGCTTACGCAGGGCGGATCAGCCCCAGCATTTT,CASSLRRADQPQHF
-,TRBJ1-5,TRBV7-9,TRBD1,TGTGCCAGCAGCCCAAGCGGGGACAGGGGGAATCAGCCCCAGCATTTT,CASSPSGDRGNQPQHF
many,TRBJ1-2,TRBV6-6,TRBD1,TGTGCCAGCAGATACGGACAGGGGGCGGACGGCTACACCTTC,CASRYGQGADGYTF
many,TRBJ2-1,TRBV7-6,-,TGTGCCAGCAGCTTAGTGCTGGGGGCCGTTATGAGACGCAATGAGCAGTTCTTC,CASSLVLGAVMRRNEQFF
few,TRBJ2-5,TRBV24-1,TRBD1,TGTGCCACCAGCAACCGGGACAGGGCGAAGGAGACCCAGTACTTC,CATSNRDRAKETQYF
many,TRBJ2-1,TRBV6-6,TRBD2,TGTGCCAGCATAGCGGGGGGCATCGGCAGGAATGAGCAGTTCTTC,CASIAGGIGRNEQFF
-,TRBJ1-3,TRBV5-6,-,TGTGCCAGCAGCTTGGGTCCGTCTGCGCAGGGTGCGGGAAACACCATATATTTT,CASSLGPSAQGAGNTIYF
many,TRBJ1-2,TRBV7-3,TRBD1,TGTGCCAGCAGCCCGCTTGCCTTGGACAGGGGTGGCTATGGCTACACCTTC,CASSPLALDRGGYGYTF
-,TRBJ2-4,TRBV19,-,TGTGCCAGCGCGGTCGGTGGAGACATTCAGTACTTC,CASAVGGDIQYF
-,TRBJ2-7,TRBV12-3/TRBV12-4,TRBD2,TGTGCCAGCACCGACGGGGGGTCCGGCCCCTACGAGCAGTACTTC,CASTDGGSGPYEQYF
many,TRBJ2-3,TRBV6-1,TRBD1,TGTGCCAGCAGTGAAGCTCGACAGGGGGCCGGCACAGATACGCAGTATTTT,CASSEARQGAGTDTQYF
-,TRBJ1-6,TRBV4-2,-,TGTGCCAGCAGCCAAGCCCAAGGCCGGGATAATTCACCCCTCCACTTT,CASSQAQGRDNSPLHF
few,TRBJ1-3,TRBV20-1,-,TGCAGTGCGGAGATCCCGGGACTGAGCTCTGGAAACACCATATATTTT,CSAEIPGLSSGNTIYF
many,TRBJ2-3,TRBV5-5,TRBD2,TGTGCCAGCAGCTTGACTAGCGGGGCTCCCGATACGCAGTATTTT,CASSLTSGAPDTQYF
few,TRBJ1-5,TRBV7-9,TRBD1,TGTGCCAGCAGCCCAGGGGCAGGGGGACAGCCCCAGCATTTT,CASSPGAGGQPQHF
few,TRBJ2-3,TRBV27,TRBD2,TGTGCCAGCAGTTTCTCACTAGCGGGGGGGGATACGCAGTATTTT,CASSFSLAGGDTQYF
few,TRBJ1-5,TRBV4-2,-,TGTGCCAGCAGCCAAGATGGTGGTGATCAGCCCCAGCATTTT,CASSQDGGDQPQHF
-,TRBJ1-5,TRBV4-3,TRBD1,TGCGCCAGCAGCCAAGATCTTCTCTTTGGGACAGGGGGAAATCAGCCCCAGCATTTT,CASSQDLLFGTGGNQPQHF
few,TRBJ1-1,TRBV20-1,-,TGCAGTGCTAGGAGGGGGAGGACTGAAGCTTTCTTT,CSARRGRTEAFF
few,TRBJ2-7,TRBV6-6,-,TGTGCCAGCAGCCCCTCGTGGAAACTAGGCGGCTACGAGCAGTACTTC,CASSPSWKLGGYEQYF
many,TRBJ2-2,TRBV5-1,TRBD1,TGCGCCAGCAGCTTGAGGACAGGTCCCGGTAGCACCGGGGAGCTGTTTTTT,CASSLRTGPGSTGELFF
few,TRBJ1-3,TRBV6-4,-,TGTGCCAGCAGTGACTCTGGACAGCCTTTGGGAAACACCATATATTTT,CASSDSGQPLGNTIYF
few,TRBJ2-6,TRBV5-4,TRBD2,TGTGCCAGCAGCTTGGCCGGGGGGACCGGGGCCAACGTCCTGACTTTC,CASSLAGGTGANVLTF
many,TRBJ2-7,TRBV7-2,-,TGTGCCAGCAGCATCCTCTACGAGCAGTACTTC,CASSILYEQYF
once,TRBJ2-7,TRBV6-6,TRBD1,TGTGCCAGCAGTTATCTCGGGACAGGGGGCGCTTGGCAGTACTTC,CASSYLGTGGAWQYF
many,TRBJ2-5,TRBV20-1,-,TGCAGTGCTCCCCGCGAGACCCAGTACTTC,CSAPRETQYF
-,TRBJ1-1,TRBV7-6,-,TGTGCCAGCAGCCCTTTGGGGGAGGCTTTCTTT,CASSPLGEAFF
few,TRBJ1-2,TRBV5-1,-,TGCGCCAGCAGCTTAAATCTGGGCAGGGGTTATGGCTACACCTTC,CASSLNLGRGYGYTF
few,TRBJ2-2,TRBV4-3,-,TGCGCCAGCAGCCAAGTTAGGCTACGGGGTGGCGCCGGGGAGCTGTTTTTT,CASSQVRLRGGAGELFF
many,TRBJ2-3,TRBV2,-,TGTGCCAGCAGGACCGACGGAGTTTATACGCAGTATTTT,CASRTDGVYTQYF
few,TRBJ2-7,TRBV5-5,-,TGTGCCAGCAGCCTCAATAGGGGAACCTACGAGCAGTACTTC,CASSLNRGTYEQYF
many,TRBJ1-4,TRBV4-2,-,TGTGCCAGCAGCCAAGATGGCAGCCAGCACGCCCAAAAACTGTTTTTT,CASSQDGSQHAQKLFF
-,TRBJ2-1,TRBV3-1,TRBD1,TGTGCCAGCAGCCCGGGGACAGGGGGCGCATGGACTGAGCAGTTCTTC,CASSPGTGGAWTEQFF
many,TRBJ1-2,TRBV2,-,TGTGCCAGCAGTGGGGTATTTACAGGGACTAACTATGGCTACACCTTC,CASSGVFTGTNYGYTF
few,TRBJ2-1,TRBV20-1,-,TGCAGTGCTAGAGATCATGGCTCCCACAATGAGCAGTTCTTC,CSARDHGSHNEQFF
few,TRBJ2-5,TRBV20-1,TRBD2,TGCAGTGCTAGAGCGGGGGGAATCGTAGAGACCCAGTACTTC,CSARAGGIVETQYF
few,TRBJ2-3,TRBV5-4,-,TGTGCCAGCAGCTTGGCCGAAAAGGGAGGCACAGATACGCAGTATTTT,CASSLAEKGGTDTQYF
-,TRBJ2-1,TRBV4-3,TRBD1,TGCGCCAGCAGCCAGGGGTTCAGGGGGAATGAGCAGTTCTTC,CASSQGFRGNEQFF
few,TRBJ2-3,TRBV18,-,TGTGCCAGCTCACCGCCCGGGACCGGGATCACAGATACGCAGTATTTT,CASSPPGTGITDTQYF